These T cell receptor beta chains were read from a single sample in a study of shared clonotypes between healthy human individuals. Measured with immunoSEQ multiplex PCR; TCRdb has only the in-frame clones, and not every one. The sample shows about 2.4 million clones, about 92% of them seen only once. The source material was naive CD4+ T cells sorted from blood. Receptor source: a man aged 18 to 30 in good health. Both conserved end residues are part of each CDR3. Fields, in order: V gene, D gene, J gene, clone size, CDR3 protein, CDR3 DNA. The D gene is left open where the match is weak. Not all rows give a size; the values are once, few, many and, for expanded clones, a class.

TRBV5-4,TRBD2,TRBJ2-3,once,CASSDGGRAGTDTQYF,TGTGCCAGCAGCGATGGCGGGAGGGCCGGGACAGATACGCAGTATTTT
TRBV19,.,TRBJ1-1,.,CASTIWEFGRPNTEAFF,TGTGCCAGTACCATATGGGAGTTCGGCCGCCCGAACACTGAAGCTTTCTTT
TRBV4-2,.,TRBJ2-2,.,CASSQVTGISGELFF,TGTGCCAGCAGCCAAGTTACCGGGATATCCGGGGAGCTGTTTTTT
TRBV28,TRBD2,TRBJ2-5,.,CATGGGDQETQYF,TGTGCCACCGGCGGGGGGGACCAAGAGACCCAGTACTTC
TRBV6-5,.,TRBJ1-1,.,CASTRGGTEAFF,TGTGCCAGCACCCGGGGGGGGACTGAAGCTTTCTTT
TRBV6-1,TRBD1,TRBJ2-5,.,CASTTGGGQETQYF,TGTGCCAGCACCACAGGGGGCGGGCAAGAGACCCAGTACTTC
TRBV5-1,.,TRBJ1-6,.,CASSYQGLGDSPLHF,TGCGCCAGCAGTTACCAGGGTCTTGGTGATTCACCCCTCCACTTT
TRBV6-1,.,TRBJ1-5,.,CASSGSGKAGYSNQPQHF,TGTGCCAGCAGTGGCTCAGGGAAGGCCGGTTATAGCAATCAGCCCCAGCATTTT
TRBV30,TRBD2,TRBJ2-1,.,CAWSPLRTSGGYNEQFF,TGTGCCTGGAGTCCCCTGCGGACTAGCGGGGGATACAATGAGCAGTTCTTC
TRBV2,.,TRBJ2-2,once,CASSVKSTGELFF,TGTGCCAGCAGTGTAAAGAGCACCGGGGAGCTGTTTTTT
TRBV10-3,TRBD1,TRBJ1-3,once,CAISESTLGTGVPTIYF,TGTGCCATCAGTGAGTCAACCCTTGGGACAGGGGTTCCCACCATATATTTT
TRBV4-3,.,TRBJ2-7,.,CASSQGLGRGVGYEQYF,TGCGCCAGCAGCCAAGGTTTGGGGAGAGGGGTGGGTTACGAGCAGTACTTC
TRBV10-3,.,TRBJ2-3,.,CASKGGSTDTQYF,TGTGCCAGCAAGGGTGGGAGCACAGATACGCAGTATTTT
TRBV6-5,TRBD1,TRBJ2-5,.,CASSYSPGQGVETQYF,TGTGCCAGCAGTTACTCACCGGGACAGGGGGTAGAGACCCAGTACTTC
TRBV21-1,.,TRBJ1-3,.,CASSKLGPGDGNTIYF,TGTGCCAGCAGCAAACTCGGTCCAGGTGATGGAAACACCATATATTTT
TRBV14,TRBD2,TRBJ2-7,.,CASSRDVSGRADEQYF,TGTGCCAGCAGCCGCGACGTTAGCGGGAGGGCCGACGAGCAGTACTTC